Each of the 18 T cell receptor beta chains below was sequenced from the same sample in a study of human thymus T cells. The study used thymus tissue resected during corrective heart surgery. Sequencing used immunoSEQ multiplex PCR; TCRdb keeps in-frame clones, though not all of them. This table holds tens of thousands of clones, 95% found once. The sequenced sample was thymus tissue. The receptors were sampled from a girl in the first two years of life with a congenital heart defect but otherwise immunologically healthy.

The V and J genes are TRBV11-2 and TRBJ1-4; D remains unclear. V lost 1 base and J 5 bases, leaving 2 bases between the germline ends. The CDR3 runs 12 residues. CDR1 is SGHAT and CDR2 is FQNNGV in the germline V gene. CDR3 coding DNA: TGTGCCAGCAGCTTAGTGAATGAAAAACTGTTTTTT. Residues: CASSLVNEKLFF.

The V gene is TRBV28, the J gene TRBJ2-1, with TRBD2 matching over 14 bases. The CDR3 covers 20 residues. The trim removed 2 bases at V and 1 base at J, leaving 10 bases unmatched. Germline assignment: CDR1 MDHEN and CDR2 SYDVKM. The CDR3 here is CASSLEGGLAGVLSYNEQFF. In DNA, the CDR3 is TGTGCCAGCAGTTTAGAAGGGGGACTAGCGGGAGTGTTATCCTACAATGAGCAGTTCTTC.

A single count supports this clone. The chain has TRBV27 and TRBJ1-2, with 8 bases fitting TRBD1. The V segment lost 5 bases and the J segment 7 bases; nucleotides outside the gene matches: 21. The CDR3 is 18 residues long. The germline V gene encodes CDR1 MNHEY and CDR2 SMNVEV (reference sequence). This CDR3 reads CASSPYQGRGRRDCGYTF. The DNA for the CDR3 is TGTGCCAGCAGTCCATATCAGGGCAGGGGGCGCCGAGATTGTGGCTACACCTTC.

The rearrangement joins TRBV19 to TRBJ1-1; a weak D match, TRBD1 (5 bases). V lost 4 bases and J lost 1, with 22 bases in between. The CDR3 runs to 18 residues. The germline V gene has CDR1 LNHDA and CDR2 SQIVND (reference sequence). This CDR3 reads CASSNRDLQFRRNTEAFF. The CDR3 nucleotides are TGTGCCAGTAGTAACCGGGACCTACAATTCCGAAGGAACACTGAAGCTTTCTTT.

This clone has a single count. The chain recombines TRBV4-2 with TRBJ2-7; D possibly uses TRBD1 or TRBD2 (6 bases each). Trimming removed 5 bases at V and 7 bases at J, with 18 bases between. CDR1 and CDR2 from the germline V gene are LGHNA and YNFKEQ. There are 14 residues in the CDR3. The DNA for the CDR3 is TGTGCCAGCAGCAAACCGGGGGTAGGGGGAGAGCAGTACTTC. It is translated as CASSKPGVGGEQYF.

CDR3 in DNA: TGTGCCAGCACCCCTGACGAGAAAACCCAAGAGACCCAGTACTTC. Its protein is CASTPDEKTQETQYF. The V and J genes are TRBV7-4 and TRBJ2-5; the D is unclear. Trimming left V 7 bases short and J 1 base short, with 16 bases between. Germline V lookup: CDR1 SGHVT, CDR2 SQSDAQ. The CDR3 totals 15 residues. The entire variable domain, with the rest obtained from reference TRBV7-4 and TRBJ2-5, is as follows: GAGVSQSPRYKVAKRGRDVALRCDSISGHVTLYWYRQTLGQGSEVLTYSQSDAQRDKSGRPSGRFSAERPERSVSTLKIQRTEQGDSAVYLCASTPDEKTQETQYFGPGTRLLVL.

Comment on this clone: A junction boundary mismatches the germline segment, possibly from a read error. The rearrangement joins TRBV4-3 to TRBJ2-1; D is unclear. CDR3 size: 13 residues. The germline CDR1 and CDR2 sequences are LGHNA and YSLEER. CDR3 sequence (DNA): TGCGCCAGCAGCTTCAACGCAGCATATGAGCAATTCTTC. Its protein product is CASSFNAAYEQFF.

The chain employs TRBV19 and TRBJ2-2, with 8 bases aligning to TRBD1. V shed 6 bases, J shed 4 bases, and the junction held 7 bases outside the gene matches. CDR1 LNHDA and CDR2 SQIVND come from the germline V gene (reference sequence). The CDR3 is 15 residues long. CDR3 coding DNA: TGTGCCAGTAGGATTAATACAGGGGGCACCGGGGAGCTGTTTTTT. This translates into CASRINTGGTGELFF.

This chain connects TRBV28 to TRBJ2-7, with TRBD1 identical over 11 bases. There are 15 residues in the CDR3. The J segment lost 9 bases and the V segment lost 5 bases, leaving 12 bases of the junction unmatched. CDR1 is MDHEN, CDR2 SYDVKM, per germline. The CDR3 sequence: CASSPRGQGVFRQYF. The CDR3 region has the DNA TGTGCCAGCAGTCCACGGGGACAGGGGGTTTTCAGGCAGTACTTC.

The V and J genes are TRBV11-2 and TRBJ2-2; D might be TRBD1 (7 bases). Germline CDR1 and CDR2: SGHAT and FQNNGV. V was cut by 3 bases and J by 6 bases, with 14 bases left in between. This CDR3 has 15 amino acids. The chain's CDR3 is CASSLVRGVAGELFF. The CDR3, as DNA: TGTGCCAGCAGCTTGGTCAGGGGGGTTGCCGGGGAGCTGTTTTTT.

This chain links TRBV5-1 with TRBJ1-2; no definite D call. V lost 0 bases and J 3 bases, leaving 12 bases between the germline ends. This CDR3 comprises 15 residues. Germline CDR1 reads SGHRS; CDR2 reads YFSETQ. CDR3 sequence: CASSLEGRNYYGYTF. The CDR3 DNA follows: TGCGCCAGCAGCTTGGAGGGCAGGAATTACTATGGCTACACCTTC.

The J gene is TRBJ1-1, the V gene TRBV5-5, with no clear D. Germline V gene data show CDR1 as SGHKS and CDR2 as YYEKEE (reference sequence). CDR3 length: 19 residues. Trimming stripped 0 bases from V and 2 bases from J, with 23 bases between. CDR3 sequence reads: CASSLGRFPGPPINTEAFF. Here the CDR3 DNA reads TGTGCCAGCAGCTTGGGGAGGTTCCCCGGACCGCCCATAAACACTGAAGCTTTCTTT.

This chain joins TRBV29-1 and TRBJ2-1; D gene ambiguous. This CDR3 spans 11 amino acids. Germline loops: CDR1 SQVTM, CDR2 ANQGSEA. With 2 bases removed from V and 8 bases from J, the gap between germline ends came to 7 bases. The CDR3 is CSVEKRDEQFF. The CDR3 coding sequence is TGCAGCGTTGAAAAAAGGGATGAGCAGTTCTTC.

The chain joins TRBV15 to TRBJ1-1, with TRBD1 identical over 9 bases. Per germline, CDR1 LNHNV and CDR2 YYDKDF (reference sequence). The V gene end was trimmed by 0 bases and the J gene end by 2 bases; junction bases not matched to a gene: 13. The CDR3 loop spans 19 amino acids. The CDR3 DNA sequence: TGTGCCACCAGCAGAGAGGGGGGTTCGGGACAGGGCTATAACACTGAAGCTTTCTTT. It translates to CATSREGGSGQGYNTEAFF.

The J gene is TRBJ1-2, the V gene TRBV15; D ambiguous. V shed 0 bases and J shed 0 bases, with 11 bases lying between them. This CDR3 region has 16 residues. The germline V gene has CDR1 LNHNV and CDR2 YYDKDF (reference sequence). Here the CDR3 reads CATSRERTVANYGYTF. CDR3 nucleotide sequence: TGTGCCACCAGCAGAGAGCGCACGGTAGCTAACTATGGCTACACCTTC.

The CDR3 loop is CASSPQGGYGYTF. The CDR3 DNA reads TGTGCCAGCAGCCCGCAGGGAGGCTATGGCTACACCTTC. The chain couples TRBV7-9 to TRBJ1-2, with a tentative D call TRBD1 (5 bases). CDR1 is SEHNR and CDR2 is FQNEAQ in the germline V gene (reference sequence). V gave up 5 bases and J gave up 4 bases, with 11 bases separating them. The CDR3 sequence is 13 residues long.

The CDR3 DNA reads as TGTGCCAGCAGCTTCCAAGAGACCCAGTACTTC. This translates into CASSFQETQYF. The chain has TRBV5-4 and TRBJ2-5; D uncertain. The V gene's germline CDR1 is SGHNT and CDR2 YYREEE (reference sequence). The CDR3 covers 11 residues. V was pared by 2 bases and J by 1 base, with 0 bases between.

The V and J genes are TRBV19 and TRBJ1-1, with a tentative D call TRBD1 (6 bases). This CDR3 contains 17 residues. Germline V gene lookup returns CDR1 LNHDA and CDR2 SQIVND (reference sequence). Deletions cut 4 bases from V and 1 base from J, with 19 bases between. In DNA form, the CDR3 reads TGTGCCAGTAGTACCTATCCCAGGGGAGGTCCGAACACTGAAGCTTTCTTT. Its translation is CASSTYPRGGPNTEAFF. Variable domain in full (rest from reference TRBV19 and TRBJ1-1): DGGITQSPKYLFRKEGQNVTLSCEQNLNHDAMYWYRQDPGQGLRLIYYSQIVNDFQKGDIAEGYSVSREKKESFPLTVTSAQKNPTAFYLCASSTYPRGGPNTEAFFGQGTRLTVV.